A single T cell receptor beta chain is shown here with its context. The antigen is unknown. Sequencing used immunoSEQ multiplex PCR; TCRdb keeps in-frame clones, though not all of them. The sample lists 30,000 or so clones, 62% seen once, with approximately 15% in the top ten. These data come from a study of cytotoxic CD8 clonotypes in ibrutinib-treated CLL. Study-level information: Patients attained 25 or so partial and 2 complete responses; at median approximately 68 months, approximately 14 remained remitted while about twelve progressed. Once patients had received a median about eleven months of treatment, range 6 to 36, response samples were obtained. Overall study findings and caveats: Baseline levels of clonality went above those of age-matched healthy donors and moved with circulating CD8+ T-cell counts.

The sample consisted of PBMCs, taken before ibrutinib treatment. The TCR comes from a human donor with chronic lymphocytic leukemia.

For the CDR3, the DNA is TGTGCCAGCACCACGAGGAATGAGCAGTTCTTC. Translated, it gives CASTTRNEQFF. The chain joins TRBV6-5 to TRBJ2-1; D remains ambiguous. Germline loops: CDR1 MNHEY, CDR2 SVGAGI. CDR3 length: 11 amino acids. The ends were cut back, 7 bases at V and 7 bases at J, with 8 bases in the middle.